One sample yielded the 25 T cell receptor beta chains listed below, sequenced in a study of shared clonotypes between healthy human individuals. Measured with immunoSEQ multiplex PCR; TCRdb has only the in-frame clones, and not every one. The table lists approximately 1.9 million clones, just under 95% of them singletons. Positively selected for CCR7, the CD45RO-negative cells used as naive CD8 cells excluded terminally differentiated effector memory CD45RA+ cells. Sample: naive CD8+ T cells from PBMCs. These receptors all come from a man aged 18 to 29 in good health. Some clones in this sample may be carry-over from other donors' samples.

The J gene is TRBJ2-7, the V gene TRBV19; a weak D match, TRBD1 (6 bases). The CDR3 extends over 13 amino acids. Trimming left V 3 bases short and J 2 bases short, with 8 bases between. The germline V gene encodes CDR1 LNHDA and CDR2 SQIVND (reference sequence). CDR3 amino acids: CASSMSGAYEQYF. The CDR3 coding sequence is TGTGCCAGTAGTATGTCAGGGGCCTACGAGCAGTACTTC.

The V and J genes are TRBV13 and TRBJ2-7; 8 bases agree with TRBD2. Trimming removed 1 base from V and 2 bases from J; junction bases left unmatched: 7. Germline V gene sequence: CDR1 PRHDT, CDR2 FYEKMQ (reference sequence). The CDR3 is 16 residues long. DNA for the CDR3: TGTGCCAGCAGCTTAGCCCCCCGGGAGGGCCCCTACGAGCAGTACTTC. Protein product: CASSLAPREGPYEQYF.

The rearrangement uses TRBV6-1 and TRBJ2-7; D is possibly TRBD2 (6 bases). Germline loops: CDR1 MNHNS, CDR2 SASEGT. This CDR3 has 16 amino acids. V dropped 2 bases and J dropped 3 bases, with 17 bases sitting between them. CDR3 residues: CASSEWVAALDYEQYF. For the CDR3, the DNA is TGTGCCAGCAGTGAATGGGTAGCGGCCCTTGACTACGAGCAGTACTTC.

This chain uses TRBV13 with TRBJ1-2; TRBD1 agrees at 7 bases. Germline loops: CDR1 PRHDT, CDR2 FYEKMQ (reference sequence). The CDR3 sequence is 15 residues long. With 1 base clipped from V and 0 bases from J, the junction kept 2 bases outside the gene matches. The CDR3 reads CASSLDGTANYGYTF. The CDR3 bases are TGTGCCAGCAGCTTAGACGGGACAGCTAACTATGGCTACACCTTC.

The chain couples TRBV6-6 to TRBJ2-3; D is ambiguous. Germline-derived CDR1 and CDR2 are MNHNY and SVGAGI (reference sequence). V lost 4 bases and J lost 0, with 11 bases in between. CDR3 size: 15 residues. CDR3 protein: CASSWVVGSTDTQYF. The CDR3 nucleotides read TGTGCCAGCAGTTGGGTGGTGGGGAGCACAGATACGCAGTATTTT.

The chain has TRBV5-6 and TRBJ2-6; tentatively, D is TRBD2 (5 bases). Deletions cut 0 bases from V and 8 bases from J, with 9 bases between. Germline V gene data show CDR1 as SGHDT and CDR2 as YYEEEE. This CDR3 region has 14 residues. Written as DNA, the CDR3 is TGTGCCAGCAGCTTGGGCCAGCGGCCCAACGTCCTGACTTTC. Translated, it gives CASSLGQRPNVLTF.

This clone was seen more than once but under ten times. V and J are TRBV10-3 and TRBJ1-2; D call uncertain. The CDR3 has 13 amino acids. V lost 7 bases and J 6 bases, leaving 15 bases between the germline ends. Germline-derived CDR1 and CDR2 are ENHRY and SYGVKD. The CDR3 DNA sequence: TGTGCCATCAACCCTGGGCAGCCGGATGGCTACACCTTC. Its protein is CAINPGQPDGYTF.

This chain links TRBV11-2 with TRBJ2-1, with 8 positions matching TRBD1. Germline V gives CDR1 SGHAT, CDR2 FQNNGV. This CDR3 contains 19 residues. V was clipped by 2 bases and J by 0 bases; unmatched bases: 12. The CDR3 DNA reads as TGTGCCAGCAGCTTACGAGGAACAGGGGGTTCAAGCTCCTACAATGAGCAGTTCTTC. The encoded protein is CASSLRGTGGSSSYNEQFF.

This sequence joins TRBV10-2 and TRBJ2-7; the D is unclear. CDR1 and CDR2 (germline): WSHSY, SAAADI. The CDR3 sequence is 14 residues long. Trimming pared 6 bases from V and 3 bases from J, leaving 15 bases between. In DNA form, the CDR3 reads TGCGCCAGCAGCCGCGACACCTTAAGCTACGAGCAGTACTTC. This encodes CASSRDTLSYEQYF.

The chain recombines TRBV2 with TRBJ1-5; a weak D match, TRBD1 (5 bases). The V end was cut by 4 bases, the J end by 6 bases, with 16 bases between. The V gene's germline CDR1 is SNHLY and CDR2 FYNNEI. The CDR3 totals 15 residues. The CDR3 here is CASSVSQGLGQPQHF. The CDR3 DNA is TGTGCCAGCAGTGTCTCTCAGGGATTGGGTCAGCCCCAGCATTTT. Together with reference TRBV2 and TRBJ1-5, the CDR3 gives the full variable domain: EPEVTQTPSHQVTQMGQEVILRCVPISNHLYFYWYRQILGQKVEFLVSFYNNEISEKSEIFDDQFSVERPDGSNFTLKIRSTKLEDSAMYFCASSVSQGLGQPQHFGDGTRLSIL.

To note about this clone: Other DNA sequences in the sample encode the same CDR3. The chain recombines TRBV18 with TRBJ2-1, with 14 bases that match TRBD2. The CDR3 contains 18 residues. V lost 6 bases to trimming and J lost 1 base; unmatched junction nucleotides: 8. Germline lookup yields CDR1 KGHSH and CDR2 LQKENI. The CDR3 reads CASSPRTSGRFSYNEQFF. The CDR3 bases are TGTGCCAGCTCTCCCAGGACTAGCGGGAGGTTTTCCTACAATGAGCAGTTCTTC.

This chain joins TRBV29-1 and TRBJ2-7; TRBD1 matches at 10 bases. Germline CDR1 is SQVTM and CDR2 is ANQGSEA. CDR3 length: 17 amino acids. The junction had 12 bases not matched to a gene; V was cut back by 0 bases and J by 4 bases. The CDR3 nucleotides are TGCAGCGTTGAAGATGGAAAAAGGACAGGGGGTAAATACGAGCAGTACTTC. Residues: CSVEDGKRTGGKYEQYF.

CDR3 sequence (DNA): TGCGCCAGCAGCCAAGGGGGGGGAATTTACGAGCAGTACTTC. This translates into CASSQGGGIYEQYF. The chain carries TRBV4-1 and TRBJ2-7, with 7 bases matching TRBD2. Per germline, CDR1 MGHRA and CDR2 YSYEKL. Losses at the gene ends were 1 base for V and 4 bases for J; bases not matched to a gene: 4. This CDR3 has 14 residues.

Of note for this clone: This sample includes further DNA sequences coding for the same CDR3. This chain connects TRBV6-5 to TRBJ2-7, with 7 nucleotides matching TRBD1. Per germline, CDR1 MNHEY and CDR2 SVGAGI. V was pared by 9 bases and J by 0 bases, with 8 bases of the junction left unmatched. The CDR3 length is 14 residues. The CDR3 DNA reads TGTGCCAGTTCGCCGAGACAGGGCTCCTACGAGCAGTACTTC. Amino acids: CASSPRQGSYEQYF.

The J gene is TRBJ2-1, the V gene TRBV28; D call uncertain. The CDR3 is 17 amino acids. Germline CDR1 MDHEN, CDR2 SYDVKM. Trimming took off 4 bases at V and 6 bases at J, with 22 bases between the two ends. CDR3 DNA sequence: TGTGCCAGCAGTTCATCCCCTCCCGGGCCGCCGGGCAATGAGCAGTTCTTC. The encoded protein is CASSSSPPGPPGNEQFF.

The chain carries TRBV29-1 and TRBJ1-1, with 7 nucleotides matching TRBD1. This CDR3 is built from 17 residues. Losses at the gene ends were 1 base for V and 0 bases for J; bases not matched to a gene: 11. Germline lookup yields CDR1 SQVTM and CDR2 ANQGSEA. The CDR3 sequence is CSVEGWDSRVMNTEAFF. Written as DNA, the CDR3 is TGCAGCGTTGAAGGATGGGACAGCAGAGTTATGAACACTGAAGCTTTCTTT.

The chain links TRBV28 to TRBJ2-3, with 8 bases lining up with TRBD1. This CDR3 is built from 14 residues. With V trimmed by 6 bases and J by 5 bases, 7 bases remained unmatched. Germline CDR1 is MDHEN and CDR2 is SYDVKM. CDR3 region: CASSRLTGGDTQYF. DNA for the CDR3: TGTGCCAGCAGCCGCCTTACAGGGGGAGATACGCAGTATTTT.

The chain carries TRBV7-6 and TRBJ2-3; possible D gene TRBD1, 5 bases. This CDR3 has 13 amino acids. Germline V gene lookup returns CDR1 SGHVS and CDR2 FNYEAQ. Between the trimmed V and J ends, which lost 4 bases and 5 bases, there was a span of 10 bases. CDR3 protein: CASSWGEGDTQYF. Written as DNA, the CDR3 is TGTGCCAGCAGCTGGGGCGAAGGAGATACGCAGTATTTT.

This clone was seen a single time. V and J are TRBV13 and TRBJ1-6; no clear D gene. Trimming took 1 base from V and 10 from J, leaving 14 bases between them. Germline V CDR1 and CDR2: PRHDT, FYEKMQ (reference sequence). The CDR3 is 15 residues long. CDR3 DNA sequence: TGTGCCAGCAGCTTAGTAGGGAGTGCAAAATCACCCCTCCACTTT. It specifies CASSLVGSAKSPLHF.

The rearrangement links TRBV7-6 to TRBJ1-3; unclear D gene. The V gene's germline CDR1 is SGHVS and CDR2 FNYEAQ. V lost 2 bases, J lost 0 bases, and 5 bases lay in between. This CDR3 is 14 amino acids long. The CDR3 sequence: CASSLTGSGNTIYF. The CDR3 DNA follows: TGTGCCAGCAGCTTAACGGGCTCTGGAAACACCATATATTTT.

The CDR3 loop reads CASSLYVGTQYF. The CDR3 DNA is TGTGCCAGCAGCTTATACGTGGGGACCCAGTACTTC. The chain recombines TRBV11-2 with TRBJ2-5, with D hard to call. CDR3 length equals 12 residues. Germline V CDR1 and CDR2: SGHAT, FQNNGV. The ends were cut back, 2 bases at V and 7 bases at J, with 8 bases in the middle.

The chain recombines TRBV19 with TRBJ2-5; no clear D gene. Germline assignment: CDR1 LNHDA and CDR2 SQIVND (reference sequence). The CDR3 totals 14 residues. The V gene lost 5 bases and the J gene lost 5 bases, with 15 bases spanning the gap. Here the CDR3 DNA reads TGTGCCAGTAGTCAACGCCAGGAGAGGGAGACCCAGTACTTC. It is translated as CASSQRQERETQYF.

Only one count was recorded for this clone. The chain carries TRBV5-1 and TRBJ2-1; 8 bases align to TRBD2. Trimming took 3 bases from V and 3 from J; bases not matched to a gene: 5. CDR1 and CDR2 (germline): SGHRS, YFSETQ. The CDR3 sequence is 15 residues long. Written as DNA, the CDR3 is TGCGCCAGCAGCTCTGTGAGCGGGGGCTACAATGAGCAGTTCTTC. This gives the protein CASSSVSGGYNEQFF.

V gene TRBV11-2 combines with J gene TRBJ2-7, with TRBD2 matching over 7 bases. CDR3 size: 15 residues. Unmatched junction bases numbered 7, after V lost 5 bases and J lost 0 bases. CDR1 is SGHAT, CDR2 FQNNGV, per germline. The CDR3 nucleotides read TGTGCCAGCAGCACTACTCTAGCGGCCTCCTACGAGCAGTACTTC. It specifies CASSTTLAASYEQYF.

In the case of this clone: The same CDR3 is also encoded by other DNA sequences in this sample. Here the CDR3 reads CASSVSGRANNEQFF. CDR3 DNA: TGTGCCAGCAGCGTGAGCGGGAGGGCGAACAATGAGCAGTTCTTC. The chain recombines TRBV9 with TRBJ2-1; 10 bases align to TRBD2. The CDR3 totals 15 residues. Trimming cost V 2 bases and J 5 bases; bases outside gene matches: 4. In germline, CDR1 is SGDLS, CDR2 YYNGEE.